This T cell receptor (beta chain) stems from a study of CD8+ T cells in alopecia areata (dated by TCRdb to 2016 to 2019). Notes on the research overall: The treated patients took part in an open-label pilot trial in which moderate-to-severe alopecia areata was treated with oral tofacitinib at 5 to 10 mg twice daily. Patients received tofacitinib for 6 to 18 months and were then followed off drug for 6 months to check for delayed response and recurrence. In both human patients and the C3H/HeJ mouse model, the study applied high-throughput TCRbeta sequencing to look at T cell clonal expansion in alopecia areata. In humans, TCRbeta sequencing was performed on scalp tissue and on sorted CD4+ and CD8+ peripheral blood T cells from healthy controls and from patients with patchy or totalis/universalis alopecia areata. Biopsies were taken from tofacitinib-treated patients at baseline and at 4 and 24 weeks of treatment, and a later scalp biopsy was taken in several of the tofacitinib-treated patients. Scalp clonality was compared across normal scalp (n=4), patchy alopecia areata scalp (n=8), and alopecia totalis/universalis scalp (n=8). RNA was obtained with the PAXgene miRNA kit for fixed scalp, the miRNeasy kit for PBMCs, and the RNeasy kit for mouse skin. Amplification of TCRbeta CDR3 regions was done by immunoSEQ multiplex PCR using 35 Vbeta forward primers and 13 Jbeta reverse primers. The paper as a whole reports these results and caveats: TCR sequences shared between patients were less clear than in mice, possibly partly because of HLA diversity in the patient population. Unlike mouse skin, where gammadelta T cells dominate, normal human skin contains resident alphabeta T cells that get sequenced too, which complicates analysis of the scalp TCR repertoire. Higher clonality and more expanded CD8+ clones were observed in lesional scalp than in normal scalp, particularly in alopecia totalis/universalis, a finding suggestive of antigenic drive.

This clone was seen only a few times. Its antigen target is currently unknown. Base qualities are not provided; no much larger clone lies one nucleotide away. Lesional scalp punch biopsies and peripheral blood were obtained from alopecia areata patients. PBMCs were isolated by density centrifugation and stained for CD3, CD4 and CD8, and CD4+ and CD8+ T cells were sorted on a FACSAria. Library preparation employed the immunoSEQ multiplex PCR assay. RNA was extracted from all samples and reverse transcribed into cDNA, which served as template for TCR sequencing. First-strand cDNA was synthesized with SuperScript III using a 2:1 mix of oligo-dT and random hexamers. Amplification bias was assessed with a synthetic immune receptor repertoire, and residual bias was removed computationally. Regarding the original processing steps: After raw reads were preprocessed to remove errors, the CDR3 was defined following IMGT conventions as running from the conserved cysteine to phenylalanine. Clonality was calculated as 1 minus Shannon entropy normalized by log2 of the number of productive unique TCRs. Whether scalp clones were CD4 or CD8 was inferred by matching scalp TCRbeta sequences against CD4 and CD8 repertoires sorted from blood. TCRdb provides this immuneACCESS table in a form limited to in-frame rearrangements. Some clones are lacking; in checked studies, under half of them reflect an unresolved V gene, and why the rest are absent is not known. That table furnishes V, J and clone size, whereas the DNA furnished D and trimming. Recorded for this sample are 75,000 to 100,000 clones; 40% to 55% of them occurred a single time. The ten largest clones add up to around 0.8% of the sample.

In the germline V gene, CDR1 corresponds to SQVTM and CDR2 to ANQGSEA. The CDR3 runs 12 residues from the cysteine to the phenylalanine. The CDR3 DNA has 36 bases and is translated from base 1. V is reduced by 1 base and J by 8 bases, leaving a spacing of 9 bases between them. Sequencing used CD4+ T cells sorted from blood. The origin of this receptor is a human donor with alopecia areata. The chain is made from TRBV29-1 and TRBJ2-1; no D segment can be confidently identified. At the DNA level, the sequence is TGCAGCGTTGAAGTTGTCGTTGATGAGCAGTTCTTC. The resulting protein is CSVEVVVDEQFF.